This T cell receptor beta chain was recovered during a study of blood T cell repertoires in COVID-19. Study overall: The origin of the acute and convalescent COVID-19 samples was the United States, Italy and Spain.

CDR3 length: 16 amino acids. The V end was cut by 6 bases, the J end by 0 bases, with 15 bases between. CDR1 and CDR2 from the germline V gene are SGHAT and FQNNGV. Assay: immunoSEQ multiplex PCR; the TCRdb copy retains only in-frame clones and omits some. The sample records some 250,000 clones, around 90% being singletons. This clonotype was obtained from a woman aged 25 to 39 with acute or convalescent COVID-19. Input material: peripheral blood. V is TRBV11-2 and J is TRBJ2-4; no clear D. The CDR3 sequence: CASSRRRSLAKNIQYF. The CDR3 nucleotides read TGTGCCAGCAGTCGTCGGCGGAGCCTAGCCAAAAACATTCAGTACTTC.